A selection of T cell receptor beta chains follows, all from one sample in a study of blood T cell repertoires in COVID-19. Profiled with immunoSEQ multiplex PCR; TCRdb holds only in-frame clones, not every one. The table lists about 120,000 clones, roughly 83% of them singletons. What was sequenced was peripheral blood. The receptors here all came from a woman older than 75 with acute or convalescent COVID-19. Both conserved end residues are part of each CDR3. Fields, in order: CDR3 protein, CDR3 DNA, V gene, J gene, clone size, D gene, CDR3 length. D genes are given only for firm matches. The size field is filled for only some rows; it gives once, few, many or a size class.

cdr3_aa: CASSVGVGVLETQYF
cdr3_nt: TGTGCCAGCAGCGTAGGGGTGGGAGTCTTGGAGACCCAGTACTTC
v_call: TRBV9
j_call: TRBJ2-5
clone_size: -
d_call: -
cdr3_length: 15

cdr3_aa: CASSPETTGGTNTGELFF
cdr3_nt: TGTGCCAGCAGCCCGGAGACAACGGGAGGGACTAACACCGGGGAGCTGTTTTTT
v_call: TRBV5-4
j_call: TRBJ2-2
clone_size: -
d_call: TRBD2
cdr3_length: 18

cdr3_aa: CASAEGTEQPQHF
cdr3_nt: TGTGCCAGTGCCGAGGGAACGGAGCAGCCCCAGCATTTT
v_call: TRBV19
j_call: TRBJ1-5
clone_size: -
d_call: -
cdr3_length: 13

cdr3_aa: CASSLSGGYNSPLHF
cdr3_nt: TGTGCCAGCAGCTTATCAGGGGGCTATAATTCACCCCTCCACTTT
v_call: TRBV7-9
j_call: TRBJ1-6
clone_size: -
d_call: TRBD1
cdr3_length: 15

cdr3_aa: CASTQGAPNQPQHF
cdr3_nt: TGTGCCAGCACCCAGGGGGCCCCCAATCAGCCCCAGCATTTT
v_call: TRBV2
j_call: TRBJ1-5
clone_size: -
d_call: TRBD1
cdr3_length: 14

cdr3_aa: CASSLGTASNQPQHF
cdr3_nt: TGCGCCAGCAGCTTGGGGACAGCTAGCAATCAGCCCCAGCATTTT
v_call: TRBV5-1
j_call: TRBJ1-5
clone_size: -
d_call: -
cdr3_length: 15

cdr3_aa: CASSHGGGAEAFF
cdr3_nt: TGCGCCAGCAGCCACGGAGGAGGGGCTGAAGCTTTCTTT
v_call: TRBV10-1
j_call: TRBJ1-1
clone_size: -
d_call: -
cdr3_length: 13

cdr3_aa: CSASYEHTDTQYF
cdr3_nt: TGCAGTGCTAGTTATGAACACACAGATACGCAGTATTTT
v_call: TRBV20-1
j_call: TRBJ2-3
clone_size: -
d_call: -
cdr3_length: 13

cdr3_aa: CASSQFRTESGYTF
cdr3_nt: TGTGCCAGCAGCCAATTCCGGACTGAAAGTGGCTACACCTTC
v_call: TRBV14
j_call: TRBJ1-2
clone_size: -
d_call: -
cdr3_length: 14

cdr3_aa: CASSLPRRTGPNTIYF
cdr3_nt: TGTGCCAGCAGCCTGCCTAGGAGGACAGGGCCAAACACCATATATTTT
v_call: TRBV3-1/TRBV3-2
j_call: TRBJ1-3
clone_size: -
d_call: TRBD1
cdr3_length: 16

cdr3_aa: CASGRQGIYEQYF
cdr3_nt: TGTGCCAGCGGAAGACAGGGAATCTACGAGCAGTACTTC
v_call: TRBV2
j_call: TRBJ2-7
clone_size: -
d_call: TRBD1
cdr3_length: 13

cdr3_aa: CASSQEAVTNTGELFF
cdr3_nt: TGTGCCAGCAGCCAAGAAGCGGTTACGAACACCGGGGAGCTGTTTTTT
v_call: TRBV3-1/TRBV3-2
j_call: TRBJ2-2
clone_size: -
d_call: -
cdr3_length: 16

cdr3_aa: CASSEATVNSPLHF
cdr3_nt: TGTGCCAGCAGTGAAGCAACAGTTAATTCACCCCTCCACTTT
v_call: TRBV6-1
j_call: TRBJ1-6
clone_size: few
d_call: -
cdr3_length: 14

cdr3_aa: CASSQGSPGLAYALAKNIQYF
cdr3_nt: TGTGCCAGCAGCCAGGGGTCCCCGGGACTAGCGTACGCCTTAGCCAAAAACATTCAGTACTTC
v_call: TRBV28
j_call: TRBJ2-4
clone_size: -
d_call: TRBD2
cdr3_length: 21

cdr3_aa: CASSLSGSGRQYF
cdr3_nt: TGTGCCAGCAGTCTTAGCGGGAGTGGGCGGCAGTACTTC
v_call: TRBV28
j_call: TRBJ2-7
clone_size: -
d_call: TRBD2
cdr3_length: 13

cdr3_aa: CASSLTSASYEQYF
cdr3_nt: TGTGCCAGCAGCCTGACTAGCGCCTCCTACGAGCAGTACTTC
v_call: TRBV7-2
j_call: TRBJ2-7
clone_size: -
d_call: TRBD2
cdr3_length: 14

cdr3_aa: CASQPLGGSGNTIYF
cdr3_nt: TGTGCCAGTCAACCCTTAGGGGGATCTGGAAACACCATATATTTT
v_call: TRBV19
j_call: TRBJ1-3
clone_size: once
d_call: -
cdr3_length: 15

cdr3_aa: CASSQDAGNEQFF
cdr3_nt: TGTGCCAGCAGCCAAGATGCGGGCAATGAGCAGTTCTTC
v_call: TRBV14
j_call: TRBJ2-1
clone_size: -
d_call: -
cdr3_length: 13

cdr3_aa: CASSLALDSYEQYF
cdr3_nt: TGTGCCAGCAGCTTAGCCCTCGACAGCTACGAGCAGTACTTC
v_call: TRBV7-2
j_call: TRBJ2-7
clone_size: -
d_call: -
cdr3_length: 14

cdr3_aa: CSARAFGEQFF
cdr3_nt: TGCAGTGCTAGGGCATTTGGTGAGCAGTTCTTC
v_call: TRBV20-1
j_call: TRBJ2-1
clone_size: -
d_call: -
cdr3_length: 11

cdr3_aa: CASSFQVSSYEQYF
cdr3_nt: TGTGCCAGCAGCTTCCAGGTCAGCTCCTACGAGCAGTACTTC
v_call: TRBV5-4
j_call: TRBJ2-7
clone_size: -
d_call: -
cdr3_length: 14

cdr3_aa: CASSKLGRNTEAFF
cdr3_nt: TGTGCCAGCAGTAAACTCGGGAGGAACACTGAAGCTTTCTTT
v_call: TRBV6-5
j_call: TRBJ1-1
clone_size: once
d_call: -
cdr3_length: 14

cdr3_aa: CASSLYSGSVFEQFF
cdr3_nt: TGCGCCAGCAGCTTGTATAGCGGGAGTGTGTTTGAGCAGTTCTTC
v_call: TRBV5-1
j_call: TRBJ2-1
clone_size: -
d_call: TRBD2
cdr3_length: 15

cdr3_aa: CASSYVQETQYF
cdr3_nt: TGTGCCAGCTCCTACGTCCAAGAGACCCAGTACTTC
v_call: TRBV12-3/TRBV12-4
j_call: TRBJ2-5
clone_size: -
d_call: -
cdr3_length: 12

cdr3_aa: CATSDHRVTIFDQPQHF
cdr3_nt: TGTGCCACCAGTGATCACAGGGTTACGATTTTCGATCAGCCCCAGCATTTT
v_call: TRBV24-1
j_call: TRBJ1-5
clone_size: -
d_call: -
cdr3_length: 17

cdr3_aa: CASSGTSNEKLFF
cdr3_nt: TGTGCCAGCAGCGGGACATCCAATGAAAAACTGTTTTTT
v_call: TRBV12-3/TRBV12-4
j_call: TRBJ1-4
clone_size: -
d_call: -
cdr3_length: 13

cdr3_aa: CASSSVGVNYGYTF
cdr3_nt: TGTGCCAGCAGCTCGGTAGGGGTGAACTATGGCTACACCTTC
v_call: TRBV6-2/TRBV6-3
j_call: TRBJ1-2
clone_size: -
d_call: -
cdr3_length: 14

cdr3_aa: CASSNGLADGNEQFF
cdr3_nt: TGCGCCAGCAGCAACGGACTAGCGGATGGGAATGAGCAGTTCTTC
v_call: TRBV4-3
j_call: TRBJ2-1
clone_size: -
d_call: TRBD2
cdr3_length: 15

cdr3_aa: CASSPRQGTTDTQYF
cdr3_nt: TGTGCCAGCAGCCCCCGACAGGGAACCACAGATACGCAGTATTTT
v_call: TRBV6-2/TRBV6-3
j_call: TRBJ2-3
clone_size: -
d_call: TRBD1
cdr3_length: 15

cdr3_aa: CASSEDRVYGYTF
cdr3_nt: TGTGCCAGCAGCGAGGACAGGGTCTATGGCTACACCTTC
v_call: TRBV3-1/TRBV3-2
j_call: TRBJ1-2
clone_size: -
d_call: TRBD1
cdr3_length: 13

cdr3_aa: CASSLVRTGGKAFF
cdr3_nt: TGTGCCAGCAGCTTAGTTAGGACAGGAGGTAAAGCTTTCTTT
v_call: TRBV7-2
j_call: TRBJ1-1
clone_size: -
d_call: TRBD1
cdr3_length: 14

cdr3_aa: CASSPSGLGTEETQYF
cdr3_nt: TGCGCCAGCAGCCCAAGCGGCCTAGGGACAGAAGAGACCCAGTACTTC
v_call: TRBV4-3
j_call: TRBJ2-5
clone_size: -
d_call: TRBD1
cdr3_length: 16

cdr3_aa: CASSPLSRESGYTF
cdr3_nt: TGTGCCAGCAGCCCACTTAGTCGGGAGAGTGGCTACACCTTC
v_call: TRBV14
j_call: TRBJ1-2
clone_size: few
d_call: -
cdr3_length: 14

cdr3_aa: CASSLVGGRYEQYF
cdr3_nt: TGCGCCAGCAGCTTGGTCGGTGGCAGGTACGAGCAGTACTTC
v_call: TRBV5-1
j_call: TRBJ2-7
clone_size: -
d_call: -
cdr3_length: 14

cdr3_aa: CSVGSSGVQETQYF
cdr3_nt: TGCAGCGTTGGGTCTAGCGGGGTCCAAGAGACCCAGTACTTC
v_call: TRBV29-1
j_call: TRBJ2-5
clone_size: -
d_call: TRBD2
cdr3_length: 14

cdr3_aa: CASSSRPGQQETQYF
cdr3_nt: TGTGCCAGCAGCTCCCGCCCGGGACAGCAAGAGACCCAGTACTTC
v_call: TRBV7-2
j_call: TRBJ2-5
clone_size: -
d_call: TRBD1
cdr3_length: 15

cdr3_aa: CASSLQDANTGELFF
cdr3_nt: TGCGCCAGCAGCCTACAGGACGCGAACACCGGGGAGCTGTTTTTT
v_call: TRBV5-1
j_call: TRBJ2-2
clone_size: -
d_call: -
cdr3_length: 15

cdr3_aa: CASSTTLTRARQYF
cdr3_nt: TGTGCCAGTAGTACAACCCTCACCAGGGCCAGGCAGTACTTC
v_call: TRBV19
j_call: TRBJ2-4
clone_size: -
d_call: -
cdr3_length: 14

cdr3_aa: CASSPRGGQDTGELFF
cdr3_nt: TGTGCCAGCAGCCCCCGCGGAGGGCAGGACACCGGGGAGCTGTTTTTT
v_call: TRBV7-2
j_call: TRBJ2-2
clone_size: -
d_call: -
cdr3_length: 16